This TCR beta chain was captured in a study of identical twins. Each CDR3 protein gets one entry after TCRdb re-called the 5' RACE reads with MiXCR. The table includes 240,000 or so distinct CDR3 sequences, 7% detected once. From germline, CDR1 is LNHDA and CDR2 SQIVND (reference sequence). The V end lost 10 bases, the J end lost 7 bases, and 11 bases lay between the germline ends. The CDR3 length is 11 residues. This sample was shared with a second study, whose subject was yellow fever vaccine responses in identical twins.

The V gene is TRBV19, the J gene TRBJ2-1; D is possibly TRBD1 (6 bases). This TCR was recovered from a woman aged 18-29 years in good health. Sequenced: memory (CD45RO+) T cells sorted from blood. The chain's CDR3 is CATWDTNEQFF. The CDR3 DNA sequence: TGTGCCACATGGGACACGAATGAGCAGTTCTTC.